This TCR beta chain was retrieved from a study of blood T cell repertoires in COVID-19. About the research overall: Some COVID-19 samples were acute and others convalescent; all came from the United States, Italy and Spain.

Generated by immunoSEQ multiplex PCR, the TCRdb table keeps only in-frame clones and is missing some. The sample yields over 350,000 clones, approximately 90% seen once. Cohort allocation depended upon clinical history that participants reported. The germline V gene encodes CDR1 MNHEY and CDR2 SVGAGI. The CDR3 length is 15 residues. Trimming took 5 bases from V and 6 from J; bases not matched to a gene: 2. The receptor was derived from a woman under 30 with acute COVID-19. Material for sequencing was PBMCs or T cells enriched from blood (not recorded which). V usage is TRBV6-5 and J usage is TRBJ2-2; 14 positions agree with TRBD2. The CDR3 DNA reads TGTGCCAGCAGTAGGGGACTAGCGGGAGCCGGGGAGCTGTTTTTT. It translates to CASSRGLAGAGELFF.